This TCR beta chain was observed in a study of T cell responses to AZD1222 COVID-19 vaccine. On the study more broadly: Samples with a second dose at about 4 or about 12 weeks were pooled together. Study conclusions and caveats: Clonal diversity may have been underestimated, and the donors were mostly white British, with more females than males.

The CDR3 runs 18 residues. CDR1 and CDR2 from the germline V gene are LNHNV and YYDKDF (reference sequence). Trimming cost V 1 base and J 1 base; bases outside gene matches: 9. Generated by immunoSEQ multiplex PCR, the TCRdb table keeps only in-frame clones and is missing some. Found here are about 140,000 clones, about nine tenths of them singletons; the top ten hold about 5.5%. With regard to this clone: Antigen specificity is unknown.

This sample comprised peripheral blood, obtained on day 0 of AZD1222 vaccination. The chain carries TRBV15 and TRBJ2-2, with 7 bases fitting TRBD2. This receptor was identified in an adult in good health. The CDR3 nucleotides are TGTGCCACCAGCAGAGGGCGAGGCGCGGGGGAGAACACCGGGGAGCTGTTTTTT. It specifies CATSRGRGAGENTGELFF.